The 14 T cell receptor beta chains below come from one sample, sequenced in a study of OX40 agonist ivuxolimab in advanced cancers. Measured with immunoSEQ multiplex PCR; TCRdb has only the in-frame clones, and not every one. Here the sample spans under 150,000 clones, 93% being singletons. The material sequenced was CD4+ or CD8+ T cells sorted from blood, taken in a trial of the OX40 agonist ivuxolimab. The source is an adult with an advanced solid tumor such as melanoma, head and neck, liver or kidney cancer.

The chain joins TRBV7-2 to TRBJ1-4, with 9 positions matching TRBD1. The CDR3 is 14 residues long. Germline loops: CDR1 SGHTA, CDR2 FQGNSA. The trim removed 5 bases at V and 6 bases at J, leaving 4 bases unmatched. CDR3 nucleotides: TGTGCCAGCAGCCCCCGGGACAGGGATGAAAAACTGTTTTTT. This translates into CASSPRDRDEKLFF.

The table lists this clone with a count of one. This chain links TRBV7-2 with TRBJ2-5, with D unclear. This CDR3 contains 13 residues. Germline V gene data show CDR1 as SGHTA and CDR2 as FQGNSA. With 5 bases removed from V and 1 base from J, the gap between germline ends came to 8 bases. The CDR3 DNA follows: TGTGCCAGCAGCAAGACGGCCCAAGAGACCCAGTACTTC. It is translated as CASSKTAQETQYF.

V and J are TRBV6-5 and TRBJ1-2; the match to TRBD1 covers 7 bases. The germline gives CDR1 MNHEY, CDR2 SVGAGI. This CDR3 contains 16 residues. V dropped 0 bases and J dropped 8; count of bases not matched to a gene: 12. CDR3 bases: TGTGCCAGCAGTTACTCAGGTTCCAGAGGGGGCAAAGGCTACACCTTC. Amino acid sequence: CASSYSGSRGGKGYTF.

This sequence joins TRBV5-1 and TRBJ1-4, with TRBD1 identical over 7 bases. J was trimmed by 4 bases and V by 0 bases; bases with no gene match: 0. CDR3 length: 14 residues. Germline V gene sequence: CDR1 SGHRS, CDR2 YFSETQ. This CDR3 is CASSLDRGNEKLFF. The CDR3 coding sequence is TGCGCCAGCAGCTTGGACAGGGGTAATGAAAAACTGTTTTTT.

V gene TRBV28 combines with J gene TRBJ1-1; the D is unclear. The CDR3 contains 13 residues. In germline, CDR1 is MDHEN, CDR2 SYDVKM. V was shortened by 3 bases and J by 6 bases, with 11 bases between the two germline ends. CDR3 amino acids: CASSLPGTAEAFF. The CDR3 bases are TGTGCCAGCAGTTTGCCAGGTACGGCTGAAGCTTTCTTT.

The chain recombines TRBV19 with TRBJ1-5; 11 bases agree with TRBD1. CDR1 is LNHDA and CDR2 is SQIVND in the germline V gene (reference sequence). The CDR3 contains 18 residues. With V trimmed by 6 bases and J by 2 bases, 12 bases remained unmatched. The CDR3 DNA follows: TGTGCCAGTAGGACGTCGGACAGGGGGCTTCTTGGCAATCAGCCCCAGCATTTT. Translated: CASRTSDRGLLGNQPQHF. The full variable domain, with the rest looked up from reference TRBV19 and TRBJ1-5, is DGGITQSPKYLFRKEGQNVTLSCEQNLNHDAMYWYRQDPGQGLRLIYYSQIVNDFQKGDIAEGYSVSREKKESFPLTVTSAQKNPTAFYLCASRTSDRGLLGNQPQHFGDGTRLSIL.

This clone was recorded once. The CDR3 protein is CASSLVFRVGTNTEAFF. The CDR3 region has the DNA TGTGCCAGCAGCTTAGTTTTCCGTGTAGGGACAAACACTGAAGCTTTCTTT. V is TRBV7-2 and J is TRBJ1-1, with D possibly being TRBD1 (6 bases). Germline V gene sequence: CDR1 SGHTA, CDR2 FQGNSA. The V and J ends lost 1 base and 2 bases respectively, with 17 bases between them. The CDR3 sequence is 17 residues long.

For the CDR3, the DNA is TGTGCCAGCAGTTACTCTGGGAGCAATCAGCCCCAGCATTTT. Residues: CASSYSGSNQPQHF. The V call is TRBV6-5, the J call TRBJ1-5; D gene ambiguous. Germline CDR1 reads MNHEY; CDR2 reads SVGAGI. This CDR3 contains 14 residues. V dropped 0 bases and J dropped 1 base, with 4 bases sitting between them.

Note on this clone: The same CDR3 also results from other DNA sequences found in this sample. J is TRBJ2-7 and V is TRBV5-6; D remains ambiguous. The CDR3 runs to 15 residues. V lost 4 bases, J lost 2 bases, and 16 bases lay in between. Germline V gives CDR1 SGHDT, CDR2 YYEEEE. The CDR3 bases are TGTGCCAGCAGCCTCCGAGACCCTGCCCCCTACGAGCAGTACTTC. Amino acid sequence: CASSLRDPAPYEQYF.

This chain connects TRBV7-2 to TRBJ1-1, with 8 bases lining up with TRBD1. This CDR3 has 14 amino acids. CDR1 SGHTA and CDR2 FQGNSA come from the germline V gene. V shed 5 bases and J 3 bases; nucleotides not matched to a gene: 5. In nucleotides, the CDR3 is TGTGCCAGCAGCCAAACAGGGGGTTACACTGAAGCTTTCTTT. Amino acid sequence: CASSQTGGYTEAFF.

The V gene is TRBV6-1, the J gene TRBJ1-1; D ambiguous. In germline, CDR1 is MNHNS, CDR2 SASEGT. CDR3 size: 15 residues. The germline V and J ends were trimmed by 6 bases and 8 bases, with 22 bases remaining between them. The CDR3 nucleotides read TGTGCCAGCAGCCCTCAAAATGAGCCCAGGTCGGAAGCTTTCTTT. Amino acid sequence: CASSPQNEPRSEAFF.

The chain combines TRBV5-6 with TRBJ1-5; the D gene is possibly TRBD1 (5 bases). The CDR3 loop spans 13 amino acids. V shed 0 bases and J shed 6 bases, with 7 bases lying between them. Germline V gene lookup returns CDR1 SGHDT and CDR2 YYEEEE. The CDR3 region is CASSLEGTQPQHF. In nucleotides, the CDR3 is TGTGCCAGCAGCTTGGAAGGGACTCAGCCCCAGCATTTT.

The chain combines TRBV2 with TRBJ1-5; D unclear. This CDR3 has 15 amino acids. Germline V lookup: CDR1 SNHLY, CDR2 FYNNEI. Between the trimmed V and J ends, which lost 6 bases and 1 base, there was a span of 13 bases. The CDR3 reads CASRQGYGSNQPQHF. The DNA of the CDR3 is TGTGCCAGCAGGCAAGGGTACGGGAGCAATCAGCCCCAGCATTTT.

To note about this clone: The same CDR3 arises from other DNA sequences in this sample as well. The chain carries TRBV2 and TRBJ2-7; 11 bases align to TRBD2. The CDR3 has 14 residues. In germline, CDR1 is SNHLY, CDR2 FYNNEI. The V segment lost 4 bases and the J segment 3 bases; nucleotides outside the gene matches: 2. CDR3 in amino acids: CASSVGTSGYEQYF. The CDR3 region has the DNA TGTGCCAGCAGTGTAGGGACTAGCGGCTACGAGCAGTACTTC. The full variable domain, completed using reference TRBV2 and TRBJ2-7, is EPEVTQTPSHQVTQMGQEVILRCVPISNHLYFYWYRQILGQKVEFLVSFYNNEISEKSEIFDDQFSVERPDGSNFTLKIRSTKLEDSAMYFCASSVGTSGYEQYFGPGTRLTVT.